Listed below are T cell receptor beta chains from one sample, sequenced in a study of spatial heterogeneity in lung cancer. Using its own MiXCR run on the 5' RACE reads, TCRdb lists one record per CDR3 protein. Of 35,000 to 50,000 distinct CDR3 sequences listed, more than 20% were seen once; the top ten hold under 8.5%. The specimen was PBMCs, collected at follow-up. The receptors stem from a female donor with early-stage non-small cell lung cancer. CDR3s include the opening cysteine and the closing phenylalanine or tryptophan. Each record gives: D gene, V gene, J gene, clone size, CDR3 DNA, CDR3 protein. A D gene is named only where the DNA matches it firmly. The listing skips clone size in some rows; elsewhere it reads once, few, many or a size class.

.	TRBV29-1	TRBJ2-1	few	TGCAGCGGGATGACAGGTAATGAGCAGTTCTTC	CSGMTGNEQFF
TRBD1	TRBV6-1	TRBJ1-2	.	TGTGCCAGCAGTGCGTTTACAGGGGGCCCCTATGGCTACACCTTC	CASSAFTGGPYGYTF
TRBD1	TRBV20-1	TRBJ1-6	few	TGCAGTGCTCTAGGTGGACAGGGCAATTCACCCCTCCACTTT	CSALGGQGNSPLHF
.	TRBV12-3/TRBV12-4	TRBJ1-5	many	TGTGCCAGCAGTCCCTCGGGTACAACAAGCAATCAGCCCCAGCATTTT	CASSPSGTTSNQPQHF
.	TRBV6-5	TRBJ1-5	many	TGTGCCAGCAGTGCCGACAGGAGCAATCAGCCCCAGCATTTT	CASSADRSNQPQHF
.	TRBV20-1	TRBJ2-1	few	TGCAGTGCTAGAGTACGAGGCAGTCGCAATGAGCAGTTCTTC	CSARVRGSRNEQFF
.	TRBV7-6	TRBJ2-2	medium-sized	TGTGCCAGCAGCTCCTATCCCAGACGCGGCGGGGAGCTGTTTTTT	CASSSYPRRGGELFF
TRBD1	TRBV5-1	TRBJ1-2	few	TGCGCCAGCAGCTTGACCGCCGGACAGGTTAACTATGGCTACACCTTC	CASSLTAGQVNYGYTF
.	TRBV5-1	TRBJ2-7	.	TGCGCCAGCAGCTTCTTACGGGCGGCCGTCTACGAGCAGTACTTC	CASSFLRAAVYEQYF
TRBD2	TRBV7-6	TRBJ2-3	.	TGTGCCAGCAGCGTGCCTCACTGGGAGGGTACGAGCGGTGCAGATACGCAGTATTTT	CASSVPHWEGTSGADTQYF
TRBD2	TRBV5-6	TRBJ2-3	few	TGTGCCAGCAGCCTAGCCGGGACTAGCCGGGCAGATACGCAGTATTTT	CASSLAGTSRADTQYF
.	TRBV20-1	TRBJ1-4	few	TGCAGTGCTAGAGTGGGCACCGCGGGGGAAAAACTGTTTTTT	CSARVGTAGEKLFF
TRBD1	TRBV5-5	TRBJ1-5	many	TGTGCCAGCAGCCAGGGACAGGGGTATCAGCCCCAGCATTTT	CASSQGQGYQPQHF
.	TRBV13	TRBJ1-2	few	TGTGCCAGCAGCGCCCCGCTTGACCCTGGCTACACCTTC	CASSAPLDPGYTF
.	TRBV9	TRBJ1-1	few	TGTGCCAGCAACAGGGCCATTGACACTGAAGCTTTCTTT	CASNRAIDTEAFF
TRBD1	TRBV2	TRBJ2-4	.	TGTGCCAGCAGTACGGGACAGAAAAACATTCAGTACTTC	CASSTGQKNIQYF
.	TRBV7-2	TRBJ2-3	many	TGTGCCAGCAGGGGGCAGGGGACAGATACGCAGTATTTT	CASRGQGTDTQYF
.	TRBV5-1	TRBJ2-7	many	TGCGCCAGCAGCCTCTCTCCGTCCTCCTACGAGCAGTACTTC	CASSLSPSSYEQYF
TRBD1	TRBV5-5	TRBJ2-5	.	TGTGCCAGCAGGATGGGACAGAGCCAAGAGACCCAGTACTTC	CASRMGQSQETQYF
.	TRBV5-1	TRBJ1-5	few	TGCGCCAGCAGTGTGGGAACGGGTCAGCCCCAGCATTTT	CASSVGTGQPQHF
.	TRBV10-3	TRBJ1-1	many	TGTGCCATCAGTGAGATGGACAGATCTATGAACACTGAAGCTTTCTTT	CAISEMDRSMNTEAFF
TRBD2	TRBV7-2	TRBJ2-5	many	TGTGCCAGCAGCTTAGTAGCGGGAGAAGAGACCCAGTACTTC	CASSLVAGEETQYF
TRBD2	TRBV25-1	TRBJ2-1	.	TGTGCCAGCAGTGAATTGGGTACTAGCGGACCCTACAATGAGCAGTTCTTC	CASSELGTSGPYNEQFF
TRBD1	TRBV5-4	TRBJ2-2	.	TGTGCCAGCAGCCAACCGGGACAGGGATCGACCGGGGAGCTGTTTTTT	CASSQPGQGSTGELFF
.	TRBV12-3/TRBV12-4	TRBJ1-1	.	TGTGCCAGCAGTCAGACAAAGAAAATGAACACTGAAGCTTTCTTT	CASSQTKKMNTEAFF
.	TRBV7-2	TRBJ1-3	many	TGTGCCAGCAGCTTCCTCGGAGGTGGAAACACCATATATTTT	CASSFLGGGNTIYF
.	TRBV7-2	TRBJ1-4	.	TGTGCCAGCACCCTTGGGATTGCAACTAATGAAAAACTGTTTTTT	CASTLGIATNEKLFF